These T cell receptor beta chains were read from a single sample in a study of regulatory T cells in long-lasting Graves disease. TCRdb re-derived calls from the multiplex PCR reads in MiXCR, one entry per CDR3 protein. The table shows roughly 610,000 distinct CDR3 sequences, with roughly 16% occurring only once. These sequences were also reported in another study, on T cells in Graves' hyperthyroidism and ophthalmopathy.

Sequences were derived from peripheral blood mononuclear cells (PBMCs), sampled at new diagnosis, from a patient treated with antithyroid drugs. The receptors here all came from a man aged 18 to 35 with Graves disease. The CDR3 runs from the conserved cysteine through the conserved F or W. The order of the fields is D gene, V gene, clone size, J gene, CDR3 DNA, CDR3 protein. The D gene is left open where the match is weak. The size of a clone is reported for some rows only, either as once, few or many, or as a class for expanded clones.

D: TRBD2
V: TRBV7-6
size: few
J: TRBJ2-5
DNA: TGTGCCAGCAGCTTAGTGCCGGGACTAGCGGGAGCCCCCGGGACCCAGTACTTC
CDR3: CASSLVPGLAGAPGTQYF

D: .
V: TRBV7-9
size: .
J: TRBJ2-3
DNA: TGTGCCAGCAGCCCCGCTAGCGGCACAGATACGCAGTATTTT
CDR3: CASSPASGTDTQYF

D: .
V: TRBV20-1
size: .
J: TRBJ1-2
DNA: TGCAGTGCTAGAGAACGGAACGAAAATTATGGCTACACCTTC
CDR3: CSARERNENYGYTF

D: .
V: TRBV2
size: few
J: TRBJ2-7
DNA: TGTGCCAGCAGTCGTAAGGGGAATCTCGAGCAGTACTTC
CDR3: CASSRKGNLEQYF

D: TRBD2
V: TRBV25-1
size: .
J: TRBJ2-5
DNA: TGTGCCAGCAGTTCGCGGGAGCGAGAGACCCAGTACTTC
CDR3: CASSSRERETQYF

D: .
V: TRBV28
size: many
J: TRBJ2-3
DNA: TGTGCCAGCAGTATCCGGACTGGCCGCACAGATACGCAGTATTTT
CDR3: CASSIRTGRTDTQYF

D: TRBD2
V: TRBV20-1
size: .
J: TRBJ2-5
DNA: TGCAGTGCTAGAAGACTAGCGGGAGCGTGGGAGACCCAGTACTTC
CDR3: CSARRLAGAWETQYF

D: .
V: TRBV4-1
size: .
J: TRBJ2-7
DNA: TGCGCCAGCAGCCAAGGTACCAGTTTTTCCTACGAGCAGTACTTC
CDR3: CASSQGTSFSYEQYF

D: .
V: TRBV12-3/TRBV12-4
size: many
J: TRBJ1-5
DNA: TGTGCCAGCAGTTTATCAATAGACAATCAGCCCCAGCATTTT
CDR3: CASSLSIDNQPQHF

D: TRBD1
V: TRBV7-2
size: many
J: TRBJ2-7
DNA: TGTGCCAGCAGCTCTAAGGGGACAGGGGGTCCCTACGAGCAGTACTTC
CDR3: CASSSKGTGGPYEQYF

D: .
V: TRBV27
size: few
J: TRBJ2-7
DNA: TGTGCCAGCAGTCCTCCCGACCGCAGCTCCTACGAGCAGTACTTC
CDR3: CASSPPDRSSYEQYF

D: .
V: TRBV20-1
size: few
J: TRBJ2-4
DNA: TGCAGTGCTAGTTTACCAGGGGCCAAAAACATTCAGTACTTC
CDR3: CSASLPGAKNIQYF

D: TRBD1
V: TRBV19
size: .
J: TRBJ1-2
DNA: TGTGCCAGTAGTCCAGGGGGCGAGATGGGTGGCTACACCTTC
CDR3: CASSPGGEMGGYTF

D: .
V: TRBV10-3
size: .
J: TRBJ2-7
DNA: TGTGCCATCGGGGACATCCACGAGCAGTACTTC
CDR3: CAIGDIHEQYF

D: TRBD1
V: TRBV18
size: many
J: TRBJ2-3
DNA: TGTGCCAGCTCACCATCGTTCCAGGGGGCGCGCGCAGATACGCAGTATTTT
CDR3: CASSPSFQGARADTQYF

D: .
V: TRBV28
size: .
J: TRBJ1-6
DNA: TGTGCCAGCAGTTTATCCCTGAGCTCCTATAATTCACCCCTCCACTTT
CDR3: CASSLSLSSYNSPLHF

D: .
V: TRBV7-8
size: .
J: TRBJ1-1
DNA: TGTGCCAGCAGTCGGGACACCCTAACGGGAGCTGAAGCTTTCTTT
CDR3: CASSRDTLTGAEAFF

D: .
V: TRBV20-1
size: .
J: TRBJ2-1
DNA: TGCAGTGCTCGGCCGTACAATGAGCAGTTCTTC
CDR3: CSARPYNEQFF

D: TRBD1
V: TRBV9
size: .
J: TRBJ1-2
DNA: TGTGCCAGCAGCGGAGGTAACAGGGGAAACTATGGCTACACCTTC
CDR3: CASSGGNRGNYGYTF

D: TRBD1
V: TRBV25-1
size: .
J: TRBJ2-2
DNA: TGTGCCAGCAGTTCCAGGGGGTTTGGCGGGGAGCTGTTTTTT
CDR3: CASSSRGFGGELFF

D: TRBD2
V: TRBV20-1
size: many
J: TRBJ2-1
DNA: TGCACCACCGGGACTAGCGGGATGGATGAGCAGTTCTTC
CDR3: CTTGTSGMDEQFF

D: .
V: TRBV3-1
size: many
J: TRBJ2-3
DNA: TGTGCCAGCAGCCAAGAGCCCCCGGGAGCCATCACAGATACGCAGTATTTT
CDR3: CASSQEPPGAITDTQYF

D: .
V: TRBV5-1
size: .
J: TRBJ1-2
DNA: TGCGCCAGCAGCTTGGCGGCCGATGCGAATGACTATGGCTACACCTTC
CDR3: CASSLAADANDYGYTF

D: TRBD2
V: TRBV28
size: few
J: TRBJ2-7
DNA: TGTGCCAGCAGCTCGCTAGCGGGAGGGCCAACCTACGAGCAGTACTTC
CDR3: CASSSLAGGPTYEQYF

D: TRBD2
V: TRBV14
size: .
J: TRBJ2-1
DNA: TGTGCCAGCAGCCAATTTAAGCGGGAGGGCCGAAAGTTCTTC
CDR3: CASSQFKREGRKFF

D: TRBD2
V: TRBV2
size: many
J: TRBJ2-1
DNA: TGTGCCAGCAGTGGACTAGCGGGTGAGCAGTTCTTC
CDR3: CASSGLAGEQFF

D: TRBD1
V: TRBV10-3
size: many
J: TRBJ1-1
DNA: TGTGCCATCAGGGGGACAGGGTCATCGGACACTGAAGCTTTCTTT
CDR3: CAIRGTGSSDTEAFF

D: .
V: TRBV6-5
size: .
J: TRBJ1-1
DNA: TGTGCCAGCAGTTACTCGACAGGTGAAGCTTTCTTT
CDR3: CASSYSTGEAFF

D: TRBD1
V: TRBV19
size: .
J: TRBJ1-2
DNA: TGTGCCAGTAGTATAGCAGGGGGCAACTATGGCTACACCTTC
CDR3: CASSIAGGNYGYTF

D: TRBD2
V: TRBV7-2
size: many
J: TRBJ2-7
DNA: TGTGCCAGCAGCTTAGCGTTCAGGCTAGCGGGAGGGCCTATCGAGCAGTACTTC
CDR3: CASSLAFRLAGGPIEQYF

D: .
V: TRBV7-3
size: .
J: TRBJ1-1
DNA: TGTGCCAGCAGTGTCGCAGGGGCCACTGAAGCTTTCTTT
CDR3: CASSVAGATEAFF

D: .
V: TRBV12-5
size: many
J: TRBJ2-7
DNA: TGTGCTAGTGGTTTGGGGCGGAACGAGCAGTACTTC
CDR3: CASGLGRNEQYF

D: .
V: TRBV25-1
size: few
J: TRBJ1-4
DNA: TGTGCCAGCGGCATAGGGATCTCAACTAATGAAAAACTGTTTTTT
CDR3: CASGIGISTNEKLFF

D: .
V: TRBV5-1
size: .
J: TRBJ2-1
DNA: TGTGCCAGCAGCTCTCCTCAGGGGGGGGACAATGAGCAGTTCTTC
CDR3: CASSSPQGGDNEQFF

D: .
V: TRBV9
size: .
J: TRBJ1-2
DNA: TGTGCCAGCAGCTCTACCGACCTTGCGGGGGGCTACACCTTC
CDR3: CASSSTDLAGGYTF

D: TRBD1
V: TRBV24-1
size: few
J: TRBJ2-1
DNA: TGTGCCACCAGTGACACCGGGACAGGGGCCTACAATGAGCAGTTCTTC
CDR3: CATSDTGTGAYNEQFF

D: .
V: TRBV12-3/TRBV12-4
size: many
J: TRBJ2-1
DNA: TGTGCCAGCAGTGTGCGGCGGATCTACAATGAGCAGTTCTTC
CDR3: CASSVRRIYNEQFF

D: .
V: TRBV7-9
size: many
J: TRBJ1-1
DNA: TGTGCCAGCATCGAATTGGGTGAGAACACTGAAGCTTTCTTT
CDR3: CASIELGENTEAFF

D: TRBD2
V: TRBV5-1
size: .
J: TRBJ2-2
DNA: TGCGCCAGCAGCACCGGACTAGCGAACACCGGGGAGCTGTTTTTT
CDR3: CASSTGLANTGELFF

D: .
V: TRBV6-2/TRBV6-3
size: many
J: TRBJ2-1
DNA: TGTGCCAGCATCCCGTCGAGGCTCTCCCCCATCCATGAGCAGTTCTTC
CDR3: CASIPSRLSPIHEQFF

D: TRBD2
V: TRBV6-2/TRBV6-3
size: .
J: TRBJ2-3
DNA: TGTGCCACCGCTAGCGGGATGTTTACAGATACGCAGTATTTT
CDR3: CATASGMFTDTQYF

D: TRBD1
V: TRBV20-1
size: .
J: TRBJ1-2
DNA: TGCAGTGCAAAGAGGTCAGGGACAGGGAACTATGGCTACACCTTC
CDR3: CSAKRSGTGNYGYTF

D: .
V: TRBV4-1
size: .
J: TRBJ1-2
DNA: TGCGCCAGCAGCCAAGACGGCAGCGGCTATGGCTACACCTTC
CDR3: CASSQDGSGYGYTF

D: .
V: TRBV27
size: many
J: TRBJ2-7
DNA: TGTGCCAGCAGCAGCGCACACTACGAGCAGTACTTC
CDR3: CASSSAHYEQYF

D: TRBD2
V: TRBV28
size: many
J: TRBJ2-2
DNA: TGTGCCAGCAGTTTCCCGGGACTAGCGGCCTCCGGGGAGCTGTTTTTT
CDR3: CASSFPGLAASGELFF

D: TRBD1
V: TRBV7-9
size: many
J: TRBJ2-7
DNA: TGTGCCAGCAGCGCGCAACAGGGGCAGGCATCCTACGAGCAGTACTTC
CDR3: CASSAQQGQASYEQYF

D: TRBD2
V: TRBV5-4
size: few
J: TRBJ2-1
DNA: TGTGCCAGCAGCACCTCGGGGAGCGGGACTTTCTACAATGAGCAGTTCTTC
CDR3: CASSTSGSGTFYNEQFF

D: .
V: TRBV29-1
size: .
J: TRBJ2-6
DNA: TGCAGCCTCCCTAAGGTCTCTGGGGCCAACGTCCTGACTTTC
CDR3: CSLPKVSGANVLTF

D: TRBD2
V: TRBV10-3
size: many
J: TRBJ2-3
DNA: TGTGCCATCAAAAGCGCCACTAGCGGGAGTACAGATACGCAGTATTTT
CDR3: CAIKSATSGSTDTQYF

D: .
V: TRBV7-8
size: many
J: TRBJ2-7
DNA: TGTGCCAGCAGCTTGTCGATAGCCTACGAGCAGTACTTC
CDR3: CASSLSIAYEQYF

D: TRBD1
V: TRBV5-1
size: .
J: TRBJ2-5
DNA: TGCGCCAGCAGCATCCGGGACAGGGGGCGCGAGACCCAGTACTTC
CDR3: CASSIRDRGRETQYF

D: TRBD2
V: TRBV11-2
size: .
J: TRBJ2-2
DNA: TGTGCCAGCAGAGCCGGGGGACTAGCGGACGCCGGGGAGCTGTTTTTT
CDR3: CASRAGGLADAGELFF

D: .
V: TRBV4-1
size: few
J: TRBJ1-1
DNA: TGCGCCAGCCGCCCCGTCCAGGGGCTCATGAACACTGAAGCTTTCTTT
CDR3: CASRPVQGLMNTEAFF

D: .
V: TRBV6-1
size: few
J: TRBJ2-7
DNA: TGTGCCAGCAGTCTAGGACCTTCCCAGTACTTC
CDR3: CASSLGPSQYF

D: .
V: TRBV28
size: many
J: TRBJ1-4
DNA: TGTGCCAGCTTGGGCAGGGATGAAAAACTGTTTTTT
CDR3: CASLGRDEKLFF

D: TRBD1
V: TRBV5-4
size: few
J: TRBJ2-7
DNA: TGTGCCAGCAGCTGGACAGGCAGCTCCTACGAGCAGTACTTC
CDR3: CASSWTGSSYEQYF

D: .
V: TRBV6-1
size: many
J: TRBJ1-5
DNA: TGTGCCAGCAGTGAAGTGCACGGTCGGTCAAATCAGCCCCAGCATTTT
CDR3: CASSEVHGRSNQPQHF

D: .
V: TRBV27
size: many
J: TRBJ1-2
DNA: TGTGCCAGCAGCAGTCAGGGAGGCTATGGCTACACCTTC
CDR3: CASSSQGGYGYTF

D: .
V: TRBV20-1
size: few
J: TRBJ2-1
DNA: TGCAGTGCCAGAAAAGTGGGGAGCTCCTACAATGAGCAGTTCTTC
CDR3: CSARKVGSSYNEQFF

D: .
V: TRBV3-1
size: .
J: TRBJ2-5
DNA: TGTGCCAGCAGCCAAGAAGGAGGGGCCGTTGAGACCCAGTACTTC
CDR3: CASSQEGGAVETQYF